The clone carrying this T cell receptor (beta chain) was observed a few times. This record belongs to a study of CD8 T cells in ankylosing spondylitis. TCRdb called the 5' RACE reads again in MiXCR, with one record for every CDR3 protein. Of 200,000 or so distinct CDR3 sequences in the sample, under 15% were seen once. Germline V gives CDR1 ENHRY, CDR2 SYGVKD. V lost 11 bases and J lost 0, with 17 bases in between. This CDR3 is built from 14 residues. The rearrangement joins TRBV10-3 to TRBJ2-7; TRBD1 might be the D (5 bases). The TCR originated in a female donor with ankylosing spondylitis or in good health (not recorded which). Material: blood, either unsorted or a sorted T cell fraction (not recorded which). This CDR3 reads CAVQQDRYSYEQYF. The CDR3 DNA sequence: TGTGCCGTTCAGCAAGACAGATACTCCTACGAGCAGTACTTC.